This T cell receptor beta chain was sequenced for a study of blood T cell repertoires in COVID-19. Study details: Spain, Italy and the United States supplied samples that represented acute and convalescent COVID-19.

This clone was observed a single time. The CDR3 covers 13 residues. From germline, CDR1 is SNHLY and CDR2 FYNNEI. Trimming took 9 bases from V and 0 from J, leaving 11 bases between them. Libraries were prepared by immunoSEQ multiplex PCR; TCRdb keeps only in-frame clonotypes and omits some of them. This sample carries approximately 260,000 clones, 85% to 90% of them seen once, and the ten largest clones take 1.5% to 2%. Donors in Cohort 3 who had recovered were those with two negative PCRs, healthcare professional clearance, or resolution of their symptoms. This sequence joins TRBV2 and TRBJ1-1, with D possibly matching TRBD1 (6 bases). The sample consisted of PBMCs or T cells enriched from blood (not recorded which). The clonotype comes from a woman aged 60-70 years who had recovered from COVID-19. CDR3 nucleotide sequence: TGTGCCAGTATGGACAGTATGAACACTGAAGCTTTCTTT. Its translation is CASMDSMNTEAFF.